The 25 T cell receptor beta chains in this list originate from one sample, sequenced in a study of OX40 agonist ivuxolimab in advanced cancers. Clones were sequenced by immunoSEQ multiplex PCR, and TCRdb holds only the in-frame ones, with some missing. The sample has about 100,000 clones; less than 95% are singletons. The sequencing here drew on CD4+ or CD8+ T cells sorted from blood, taken in a trial of the OX40 agonist ivuxolimab. These receptors were collected from an adult with an advanced solid tumor such as melanoma, head and neck, liver or kidney cancer.

This clone was recorded once. Here the CDR3 DNA reads TGTGCCAGCAGCTTGTTGCCGGGCACAGATACGCAGTATTTT. Amino acid sequence: CASSLLPGTDTQYF. This sequence joins TRBV5-6 and TRBJ2-3; D ambiguous. This CDR3 contains 14 residues. Trimming took 1 base from V and 1 from J, leaving 7 bases between them. Germline V lookup: CDR1 SGHDT, CDR2 YYEEEE. The whole variable domain, remainder taken from reference TRBV5-6 and TRBJ2-3, is DAGVTQSPTHLIKTRGQQVTLRCSPKSGHDTVSWYQQALGQGPQFIFQYYEEEERQRGNFPDRFSGHQFPNYSSELNVNALLLGDSALYLCASSLLPGTDTQYFGPGTRLTVL.

This rearrangement joins TRBV30 to TRBJ1-1; weak D call: TRBD1 (5 bases). Deletions cut 4 bases from V and 5 bases from J, with 17 bases between. The CDR3 is 14 residues long. Germline CDR1 is GTSNPN and CDR2 is SVGIG (reference sequence). The CDR3 is CAWTYRSGRTEAFF. The CDR3 DNA reads as TGTGCCTGGACATATCGATCAGGGAGGACTGAAGCTTTCTTT.

This sequence joins TRBV2 and TRBJ1-1; D unresolved. There are 14 residues in the CDR3. Germline V gene sequence: CDR1 SNHLY, CDR2 FYNNEI. Trimming took 5 bases from V and 4 from J, leaving 14 bases between them. The CDR3 coding sequence is TGTGCCAGCAGTCCGCGCGTCCAATCCACTGAAGCTTTCTTT. This codes for CASSPRVQSTEAFF.

CDR3 sequence reads: CASSLTLTSGIIDEQFF. DNA of the CDR3: TGTGCCAGCAGCCTTACTTTGACTAGCGGGATTATAGATGAGCAGTTCTTC. The genes are TRBV7-9 and TRBJ2-1; 11 bases align to TRBD2. The ends lost 5 bases at V and 8 bases at J; junction bases unmatched: 14. Germline V CDR1 and CDR2: SEHNR, FQNEAQ (reference sequence). The CDR3 runs to 17 residues.

CDR3 nucleotide sequence: TGTGCCATCAGAGAGACAGCAGATACGCAGTATTTT. As protein: CAIRETADTQYF. This chain uses TRBV10-3 with TRBJ2-3, with D perhaps matching TRBD1 (5 bases). CDR1 and CDR2 (germline): ENHRY, SYGVKD. Deletions cut 6 bases from V and 4 bases from J, with 8 bases between. The CDR3 spans 12 residues.

This chain links TRBV7-3 with TRBJ2-2; D is ambiguous. V lost 5 bases and J 2 bases, leaving 15 bases between the germline ends. The CDR3 is 16 amino acids. CDR1 and CDR2 (germline): SGHTA, FQGTGA. The CDR3: CASSPNRIENTGELFF. The CDR3 DNA reads TGTGCCAGCAGCCCGAATAGAATCGAAAACACCGGGGAGCTGTTTTTT. The full variable domain, its missing parts supplied by reference TRBV7-3 and TRBJ2-2, is GAGVSQTPSNKVTEKGKYVELRCDPISGHTALYWYRQSLGQGPEFLIYFQGTGAADDSGLPNDRFFAVRPEGSVSTLKIQRTERGDSAVYLCASSPNRIENTGELFFGEGSRLTVL.

The chain combines TRBV2 with TRBJ2-1, with TRBD2 matching over 14 bases. V dropped 7 bases and J dropped 5; count of bases not matched to a gene: 7. This CDR3 contains 16 residues. Germline V lookup: CDR1 SNHLY, CDR2 FYNNEI. The CDR3 sequence: CASMPSGLAGDNEQFF. In nucleotides, the CDR3 is TGTGCCAGCATGCCTTCGGGACTAGCGGGAGACAATGAGCAGTTCTTC.

The chain links TRBV2 to TRBJ2-2; tentatively, D is TRBD1 (6 bases). The CDR3 consists of 15 residues. V was clipped by 1 base and J by 7 bases, with 13 bases between them. From germline, CDR1 is SNHLY and CDR2 FYNNEI. CDR3 in amino acids: CASSEVLGGVGELFF. CDR3 coding DNA: TGTGCCAGCAGTGAAGTTCTAGGGGGAGTCGGGGAGCTGTTTTTT.

The chain employs TRBV23-1 and TRBJ1-4, with a weak D call TRBD1 (5 bases). TRBV23-1 is given ORF status, its function remaining uncertain. The CDR3 is made up of 19 amino acids. The germline V and J ends were trimmed by 1 base and 11 bases, with 29 bases remaining between them. In DNA, the CDR3 is TGCGCCAGCAGTCAATTAGGCACTGTCGACCGGGGCCGGTTGGAGAAACTGTTTTTT. It yields the protein CASSQLGTVDRGRLEKLFF.

This sequence joins TRBV7-6 and TRBJ2-7, with 9 nucleotides matching TRBD2. Germline assignment: CDR1 SGHVS and CDR2 FNYEAQ. This CDR3 is built from 15 residues. The junction had 0 bases not matched to a gene; V was cut back by 0 bases and J by 0 bases. CDR3 bases: TGTGCCAGCAGCTTAGCTAGCGGGAGCTCCTACGAGCAGTACTTC. Translation gives CASSLASGSSYEQYF.

The CDR3 DNA follows: TGTGCCTGGAGTAAAACCGACATTGGAGGCTACACCTTC. The encoded protein is CAWSKTDIGGYTF. The V gene is TRBV30, the J gene TRBJ1-2; no clear D gene. V lost 2 bases and J lost 8, with 15 bases in between. The CDR3 runs to 13 residues. Germline values: CDR1 GTSNPN, CDR2 SVGIG (reference sequence). Filled out from reference TRBV30 and TRBJ1-2, the complete variable domain reads SQTIHQWPATLVQPVGSPLSLECTVEGTSNPNLYWYRQAAGRGLQLLFYSVGIGQISSEVPQNLSASRPQDRQFILSSKKLLLSDSGFYLCAWSKTDIGGYTFGSGTRLTVV.

The chain combines TRBV15 with TRBJ2-1; 8 positions match TRBD2. V lost 3 bases to trimming and J lost 7 bases; unmatched junction nucleotides: 23. Germline V gene data show CDR1 as LNHNV and CDR2 as YYDKDF (reference sequence). The CDR3 length is 20 residues. CDR3 in DNA: TGTGCCACCAGCAGTACAGCGCCGGGGGGAGCGGGAGCGTTTAGGAATGAGCAGTTCTTC. Protein product: CATSSTAPGGAGAFRNEQFF.

This rearrangement joins TRBV5-6 to TRBJ2-1; D not certain. The CDR3 contains 12 residues. Germline CDR1 is SGHDT and CDR2 is YYEEEE. V shed 1 base and J shed 5 bases, with 4 bases lying between them. CDR3 protein: CASSLSHNEQFF. The CDR3 bases are TGTGCCAGCAGCTTGAGTCACAATGAGCAGTTCTTC.

Only one count was recorded for this clone. This sample includes further DNA sequences coding for the same CDR3. The chain couples TRBV5-6 to TRBJ2-7; D is tentatively TRBD1 or TRBD2 (7 bases each). CDR3 length equals 18 residues. CDR1 and CDR2 (germline): SGHDT, YYEEEE. Trimming removed 6 bases at V and 0 bases at J, with 25 bases between. CDR3 sequence: CASNQGQPGTIPSYEQYF. The CDR3 DNA is TGTGCCAGCAACCAGGGACAGCCCGGGACTATCCCCTCCTACGAGCAGTACTTC.

In nucleotides, the CDR3 is TGTGCCAGTAGTATAGGGGGACAGGGCTACAATGAGCAGTTCTTC. It codes for CASSIGGQGYNEQFF. V usage is TRBV19 and J usage is TRBJ2-1; 9 nucleotides agree with TRBD1. CDR3 length: 15 amino acids. V lost 1 base and J lost 3; bases outside the gene matches: 1. Germline values: CDR1 LNHDA, CDR2 SQIVND (reference sequence). Drawing the rest from reference TRBV19 and TRBJ2-1, the complete variable domain is DGGITQSPKYLFRKEGQNVTLSCEQNLNHDAMYWYRQDPGQGLRLIYYSQIVNDFQKGDIAEGYSVSREKKESFPLTVTSAQKNPTAFYLCASSIGGQGYNEQFFGPGTRLTVL.

This clone appeared once. The chain carries TRBV27 and TRBJ2-6; tentatively, D is TRBD2 (6 bases). The CDR3 totals 15 residues. Germline V gene lookup returns CDR1 MNHEY and CDR2 SMNVEV (reference sequence). V was pared by 7 bases and J by 0 bases, with 10 bases between. As DNA, the CDR3 is TGTGCCAGCAAGGACGGGGGCTCTGGGGCCAACGTCCTGACTTTC. This translates into CASKDGGSGANVLTF.

The chain has TRBV5-1 and TRBJ2-2; D remains unclear. The CDR3 is 15 amino acids. V was clipped by 7 bases and J by 7 bases, with 20 bases between them. Per the germline V gene, CDR1 is SGHRS and CDR2 is YFSETQ. The DNA of the CDR3 is TGCGCCAGCTCCTCACTCGCCGACTCTGTCGGGGAGCTGTTTTTT. Protein: CASSSLADSVGELFF.

The CDR3 protein is CASSLSGLATDTQYF. The CDR3 DNA reads as TGTGCCAGCAGCTTATCGGGACTAGCAACAGATACGCAGTATTTT. The gene calls are TRBV11-2 and TRBJ2-3, with TRBD2 matching over 9 bases. This CDR3 is 15 amino acids long. Germline loops: CDR1 SGHAT, CDR2 FQNNGV. V shed 2 bases and J 3 bases; nucleotides not matched to a gene: 3.

This rearrangement joins TRBV7-3 to TRBJ1-6; 9 nucleotides match TRBD1. The CDR3 runs to 15 residues. Germline lookup yields CDR1 SGHTA and CDR2 FQGTGA. The trim removed 0 bases at V and 7 bases at J, leaving 1 base unmatched. The CDR3 DNA follows: TGTGCCAGCAGCTTAACCGGGACAGGGAATTCACCCCTCCACTTT. It specifies CASSLTGTGNSPLHF.

The chain employs TRBV6-6 and TRBJ1-2, with D maybe TRBD1 (6 bases). Trimming stripped 6 bases from V and 4 bases from J, with 12 bases between. This CDR3 has 13 amino acids. The germline V gene has CDR1 MNHNY and CDR2 SVGAGI (reference sequence). The CDR3 sequence: CASSLDRSYGYTF. In nucleotides, the CDR3 is TGTGCCAGCAGCCTCGACAGGTCCTATGGCTACACCTTC.

The chain links TRBV6-1 to TRBJ2-7; weak D call: TRBD1 (5 bases). The CDR3 contains 15 residues. With 1 base removed from V and 3 bases from J, the gap between germline ends came to 13 bases. Germline loops: CDR1 MNHNS, CDR2 SASEGT. CDR3 loop: CASSEGGFKNYEQYF. CDR3 DNA: TGTGCCAGCAGTGAAGGGGGCTTTAAAAACTACGAGCAGTACTTC.

This chain joins TRBV11-3 and TRBJ2-7, with D tentatively TRBD1 (6 bases). Trimming removed 8 bases at V and 1 base at J, with 12 bases between. The CDR3 covers 13 residues. In germline, CDR1 is SGHNT, CDR2 YENEEA. The chain's CDR3 is CASDRFFSYEQYF. The CDR3, as DNA: TGTGCCAGCGACAGGTTCTTTTCCTACGAGCAGTACTTC.

This chain uses TRBV7-9 with TRBJ2-5; D is unresolved. Germline V gives CDR1 SEHNR, CDR2 FQNEAQ (reference sequence). V was pared by 5 bases and J by 5 bases, with 6 bases between. This CDR3 spans 11 amino acids. The CDR3 region is CASSRLETQYF. For the CDR3, the DNA is TGTGCCAGCAGCCGCTTGGAGACCCAGTACTTC. The full variable domain, completed using reference TRBV7-9 and TRBJ2-5, is DTGVSQNPRHKITKRGQNVTFRCDPISEHNRLYWYRQTLGQGPEFLTYFQNEAQLEKSRLLSDRFSAERPKGSFSTLEIQRTEQGDSAMYLCASSRLETQYFGPGTRLLVL.

The chain links TRBV7-9 to TRBJ1-5, with D perhaps matching TRBD1 (5 bases). The CDR3 extends over 13 amino acids. The germline V gene encodes CDR1 SEHNR and CDR2 FQNEAQ (reference sequence). The V gene lost 5 bases and the J gene lost 9 bases, with 14 bases spanning the gap. For the CDR3, the DNA is TGTGCCAGCAGCCTCGGGGAGGGACGGCCCCAGCATTTT. It specifies CASSLGEGRPQHF.

The V gene is TRBV5-6, the J gene TRBJ1-1, with no clear D. The CDR3 totals 12 residues. Trimming removed 5 bases from V and 3 bases from J, with 8 bases in between. Germline CDR1 SGHDT, CDR2 YYEEEE. CDR3 sequence reads: CASSFRYTEAFF. The CDR3 DNA sequence: TGTGCCAGCAGTTTTCGGTACACTGAAGCTTTCTTT.